Presented here are 9 T cell receptor beta chains from one specimen sequenced in a study of response to subunit inactivated influenza vaccine. TCRdb re-analysed the RT-PCR reads in MiXCR, keeping a single row per CDR3 protein. The sample has 700,000 to 800,000 distinct CDR3 sequences; less than 20% are singletons. The source was PBMCs from blood, collected around 5 days after vaccination. The receptors stem from a man in his fifties or sixties who received an inactivated influenza vaccine.

This clonotype was seen only a few times. This rearrangement joins TRBV12-3 or TRBV12-4 to TRBJ1-5; D is perhaps TRBD1 (5 bases). V dropped 3 bases and J dropped 4 bases, with 10 bases sitting between them. The CDR3 is made up of 14 amino acids. CDR3 in amino acids: CASSFRDGNQPQHF. CDR3 in DNA: TGTGCCAGCAGTTTTAGGGACGGGAATCAGCCCCAGCATTTT.

This clonotype was picked up many times. The gene calls are TRBV5-5 and TRBJ2-2, with 10 nucleotides matching TRBD2. Germline assignment: CDR1 SGHKS and CDR2 YYEKEE (reference sequence). The trim removed 0 bases at V and 1 base at J, leaving 3 bases unmatched. This CDR3 is 17 amino acids long. The CDR3: CASSLVASGRNTGELFF. Here the CDR3 DNA reads TGTGCCAGCAGCTTGGTGGCTAGCGGGAGGAACACCGGGGAGCTGTTTTTT.

V and J are TRBV20-1 and TRBJ1-6; D might be TRBD1 (6 bases). Trimming removed 7 bases from V and 7 bases from J, with 17 bases in between. Germline V CDR1 and CDR2: DFQATT, SNEGSKA (reference sequence). This CDR3 is built from 14 residues. CDR3 sequence: CSGRQALVNSPLHF. The CDR3 DNA reads TGCAGTGGGAGACAGGCGCTCGTAAATTCACCCCTCCACTTT.

This chain joins TRBV7-3 and TRBJ2-1; perhaps TRBD1 as D (6 bases). The V gene lost 5 bases and the J gene lost 4 bases, with 15 bases spanning the gap. Germline V gene lookup returns CDR1 SGHTA and CDR2 FQGTGA. CDR3 length equals 15 residues. CDR3 amino acids: CASSLQGLGYNEQFF. As DNA, the CDR3 is TGTGCCAGCAGCCTCCAGGGGCTCGGATACAATGAGCAGTTCTTC. The full variable domain, its missing parts supplied by reference TRBV7-3 and TRBJ2-1, is GAGVSQTPSNKVTEKGKYVELRCDPISGHTALYWYRQSLGQGPEFLIYFQGTGAADDSGLPNDRFFAVRPEGSVSTLKIQRTERGDSAVYLCASSLQGLGYNEQFFGPGTRLTVL.

This clonotype has only a few counts. The V gene is TRBV7-2, the J gene TRBJ1-1; tentatively, D is TRBD1 (5 bases). Trimming removed 5 bases at V and 12 bases at J, with 13 bases between. Germline V CDR1 and CDR2: SGHTA, FQGNSA. The CDR3 has 11 residues. CDR3 coding DNA: TGTGCCAGCAGCCCCTGGGGGGGGACTTTCTTT. It translates to CASSPWGGTFF.

This clonotype was observed a few times. This rearrangement joins TRBV12-3 or TRBV12-4 to TRBJ1-2, with a weak D call TRBD1 (5 bases). The CDR3 covers 17 residues. Trimming shortened V by 4 bases and J by 1 base, and 19 bases separated the two germline ends. As DNA, the CDR3 is TGTGCCAGCAGTTCCAGGGAGACTTTCGGACGTAACTATGGCTACACCTTC. Protein product: CASSSRETFGRNYGYTF.

This sequence joins TRBV4-3 and TRBJ2-7; the D is unclear. The CDR3 contains 17 residues. Germline V lookup: CDR1 LGHNA, CDR2 YSLEER. With 4 bases removed from V and 4 bases from J, the gap between germline ends came to 23 bases. Here the CDR3 DNA reads TGCGCCAGCAGCCTCTTCCACGCCAGCGTCGAATTGTACGAGCAGTACTTC. It translates to CASSLFHASVELYEQYF.

V is TRBV5-1 and J is TRBJ1-6; possibly TRBD1 for D (5 bases). The germline V gene encodes CDR1 SGHRS and CDR2 YFSETQ. CDR3 length: 14 residues. With 0 bases removed from V and 9 bases from J, the gap between germline ends came to 10 bases. The CDR3 DNA reads as TGCGCCAGCAGCTTGGCAGGGCTGGGTTCACCCCTCCACTTT. It encodes CASSLAGLGSPLHF. Full variable domain (missing parts from reference TRBV5-1 and TRBJ1-6): KAGVTQTPRYLIKTRGQQVTLSCSPISGHRSVSWYQQTPGQGLQFLFEYFSETQRNKGNFPGRFSGRQFSNSRSEMNVSTLELGDSALYLCASSLAGLGSPLHFGNGTRLTVT.

Notes on this clonotype: One end of the junction fails to match germline, which may point to a read error. V and J are TRBV5-4 and TRBJ2-7, with D tentatively TRBD1 (5 bases). CDR1 and CDR2 from the germline V gene are SGHNT and YYREEE (reference sequence). CDR3 length equals 16 residues. The chain's CDR3 is CASSRKTGPGSSEQYF. The CDR3, as DNA: TGTGCCAGCAGCAGGAAAACAGGTCCTGGGTCCTCCGAGCAGTACTTC.